The present T cell receptor beta chain was sequenced within a study of blood T cell repertoires in COVID-19. The wider study: The origin of the acute and convalescent COVID-19 samples was the United States, Italy and Spain. PBMCs, B-cell-depleted T cells, or T cells were the source of the cDNA or gDNA that made up the material.

Germline V gene data show CDR1 as SEHNR and CDR2 as FQNEAQ (reference sequence). The CDR3 length is 16 residues. V dropped 3 bases and J dropped 1; count of bases not matched to a gene: 5. Authors' analysis steps: Counts of nucleated cells, estimated from reference gene primer amplification, were obtained. Assay: immunoSEQ multiplex PCR; the TCRdb copy retains only in-frame clones and omits some. V and J calls plus clone size are reproduced from that table; the DNA served to infer D and trimming. The repertoire holds roughly 150,000 clones, with roughly four fifths as singletons. This receptor was obtained from a human donor in a cohort sampled during active COVID-19. This chain connects TRBV7-9 to TRBJ2-5, with 10 bases fitting TRBD2. Sequenced material: peripheral blood. Written as DNA, the CDR3 is TGTGCCAGCAGCTTTAGCATAGCGGGGGGCCAAGAGACCCAGTACTTC. Protein product: CASSFSIAGGQETQYF.